Below are 22 T cell receptor beta chains sequenced from a single sample in a study of CXCR3-negative and CXCR3-positive naive CD8 T cells. 5' RACE with UMI labels generated the TRB cDNA libraries. TCRdb derives one entry per CDR3 protein from the 5' RACE reads, leaving out DNA. The listing contains roughly 39,000 distinct CDR3 sequences. Sequencing was carried out using memory CD8+ T cells from blood. Receptors were obtained from a human donor in good health. Some clones in this sample may be carry-over from other donors' samples.

The chain combines TRBV27 with TRBJ2-7; without DNA, the TCRdb call of TRBD1 cannot be checked. CDR3 length: 13 amino acids. The germline V gene encodes CDR1 MNHEY and CDR2 SMNVEV (reference sequence). The CDR3 sequence is CASSLRGLEEQYF.

V gene TRBV7-9 combines with J gene TRBJ2-7. CDR3 length: 14 amino acids. Germline V gene sequence: CDR1 SEHNR, CDR2 FQNEAQ (reference sequence). The CDR3 is CASSFTDSSYEQYF.

V gene TRBV7-2 combines with J gene TRBJ2-1; the TRBD1 assignment by TCRdb is unverifiable without DNA. Germline V lookup: CDR1 SGHTA, CDR2 FQGNSA. There are 15 residues in the CDR3. Here the CDR3 reads CASSFGQGIYNEQFF.

This chain joins TRBV7-9 and TRBJ2-7; TCRdb selects TRBD2, and the lack of DNA leaves this call unchecked. The CDR3 sequence is 13 residues long. Germline V gene data show CDR1 as SEHNR and CDR2 as FQNEAQ (reference sequence). Here the CDR3 reads CASSPDSAYEQYF.

The rearrangement uses TRBV20-1 and TRBJ1-1; TCRdb selects TRBD1, and the lack of DNA leaves this call unchecked. Per germline, CDR1 DFQATT and CDR2 SNEGSKA (reference sequence). The CDR3 contains 17 residues. CDR3 in amino acids: CSARDSVNKGGGTEAFF.

V and J are TRBV5-6 and TRBJ2-2; TCRdb's D gene call, TRBD1, goes unchecked for lack of DNA. Germline assignment: CDR1 SGHDT and CDR2 YYEEEE. The CDR3 runs to 17 residues. CDR3 amino acids: CASSTDRRNVNTGELFF.

The gene calls are TRBV4-3 and TRBJ2-2; TCRdb names TRBD1, which stays unverified in the absence of DNA. This CDR3 has 16 residues. Germline V gene lookup returns CDR1 LGHNA and CDR2 YSLEER. The CDR3 protein is CASSQEVDRNTGELFF.

The chain employs TRBV9 and TRBJ2-5; as DNA is missing, the TRBD2 call by TCRdb cannot be tested. The CDR3 spans 15 residues. Germline V gene sequence: CDR1 SGDLS, CDR2 YYNGEE. The CDR3 sequence is CASRPTSGDPQTQYF.

V is TRBV7-9 and J is TRBJ1-2; without DNA, the TCRdb call of TRBD1 cannot be checked. Germline CDR1 reads SEHNR; CDR2 reads FQNEAQ (reference sequence). CDR3 size: 15 residues. CDR3 sequence: CASSLALTGGDGYTF.

The rearrangement links TRBV12-3 or TRBV12-4 to TRBJ1-2. This CDR3 contains 13 residues. The CDR3 sequence: CASSLETSYGYTF.

The V call is TRBV7-9, the J call TRBJ2-4; lacking DNA, the TRBD1 call made by TCRdb goes unchecked. The CDR3 covers 17 residues. The germline CDR1 and CDR2 sequences are SEHNR and FQNEAQ (reference sequence). The CDR3 reads CASSTQTGVWAKNIQYF. Drawing the rest from reference TRBV7-9 and TRBJ2-4, the complete variable domain is DTGVSQNPRHKITKRGQNVTFRCDPISEHNRLYWYRQTLGQGPEFLTYFQNEAQLEKSRLLSDRFSAERPKGSFSTLEIQRTEQGDSAMYLCASSTQTGVWAKNIQYFGAGTRLSVL.

This CDR3 reads CASSEAGGQYNEQFF. The genes are TRBV6-2 or TRBV6-3 and TRBJ2-1; TCRdb indicates TRBD2, and absent DNA this call remains unverified. The CDR3 sequence is 15 residues long. Germline V CDR1 and CDR2: MNHEY, SVGEGT.

The chain recombines TRBV15 with TRBJ2-3; the D call of TRBD2 rests on TCRdb alone, since no DNA is present to check it. This CDR3 has 15 amino acids. Germline V gene sequence: CDR1 LNHNV, CDR2 YYDKDF (reference sequence). Here the CDR3 reads CAISREAGGPDTQYF.

V and J are TRBV29-1 and TRBJ2-1; TCRdb selects TRBD2, and the lack of DNA leaves this call unchecked. Germline V gives CDR1 SQVTM, CDR2 ANQGSEA. This CDR3 has 14 amino acids. CDR3: CSAAPAGGPNEQFF.

The chain uses TRBV15 and TRBJ2-2; with no DNA, the TCRdb D assignment of TRBD1 cannot be verified. Germline V gene lookup returns CDR1 LNHNV and CDR2 YYDKDF (reference sequence). CDR3 length: 15 residues. CDR3: CATSRARGVTGELLF.

This chain uses TRBV15 with TRBJ2-6. The CDR3 totals 16 residues. CDR1 is LNHNV and CDR2 is YYDKDF in the germline V gene (reference sequence). CDR3 region: CATSREDGSGANVLTF.

This clonotype is deemed large (0.1 to 1%) by its frequency. J is TRBJ2-7 and V is TRBV5-1; TCRdb names TRBD2, which stays unverified in the absence of DNA. The germline CDR1 and CDR2 sequences are SGHRS and YFSETQ. The CDR3 consists of 14 residues. CDR3 region: CASSPGLAGYEQYF.

V gene TRBV6-6 combines with J gene TRBJ2-7; the D call of TRBD1 rests on TCRdb alone, since no DNA is present to check it. Germline V lookup: CDR1 MNHNY, CDR2 SVGAGI (reference sequence). The CDR3 is 13 amino acids. This CDR3 reads CASSYTGTYEQYF.

The chain links TRBV30 to TRBJ1-1; TCRdb gives TRBD1 as the D gene, but with no DNA this cannot be confirmed. The CDR3 is 12 amino acids. In germline, CDR1 is GTSNPN, CDR2 SVGIG (reference sequence). CDR3 loop: CALEGGNTEAFF.

The chain employs TRBV10-3 and TRBJ2-7. Germline lookup yields CDR1 ENHRY and CDR2 SYGVKD. This CDR3 is 13 amino acids long. The CDR3: CAISVGDSYEQYF.

The chain joins TRBV20-1 to TRBJ2-7; checking the TCRdb D call of TRBD1 is not possible without DNA. The CDR3 contains 13 residues. The germline CDR1 and CDR2 sequences are DFQATT and SNEGSKA (reference sequence). The CDR3 here is CSAIWTGVHEQYF.

This chain uses TRBV6-6 with TRBJ1-1; TCRdb gives TRBD1 as the D gene, but with no DNA this cannot be confirmed. Per germline, CDR1 MNHNY and CDR2 SVGAGI (reference sequence). The CDR3 has 12 residues. CDR3 amino acids: CASTGDNREAFF.